The rows below give T cell receptor beta chains drawn from one sample of a study of blood T cell repertoires in COVID-19. Profiled with immunoSEQ multiplex PCR; TCRdb holds only in-frame clones, not every one. The sample records 250,000 to 350,000 clones, 70% to 90% being singletons. The sample was PBMCs or T cells enriched from blood (not recorded which). The receptors originated from a woman in her thirties who had recovered from COVID-19. Each CDR3 is given with its conserved first and last residue. Fields, in order: D gene, clone size, V gene, J gene, CDR3 DNA, CDR3 protein. D genes are given only for firm matches. The size entry is marked missing in some rows and otherwise reads once, few, many or a size class.

D gene: TRBD1; clone size: -; V gene: TRBV28; J gene: TRBJ2-7; CDR3 DNA: TGTGCCAGCAGAAGGACAGGTAGTACTCTCTACGAGCAGTACTTC; CDR3 protein: CASRRTGSTLYEQYF
D gene: -; clone size: -; V gene: TRBV18; J gene: TRBJ1-6; CDR3 DNA: TGTGCCAGCTCACCACCGGGACTAACTAATTCACCCCTCCACTTT; CDR3 protein: CASSPPGLTNSPLHF
D gene: -; clone size: -; V gene: TRBV9; J gene: TRBJ1-1; CDR3 DNA: TGTGCCAGCAGCTGGCGGGGGCAGGAGAACACTGAAGCTTTCTTT; CDR3 protein: CASSWRGQENTEAFF
D gene: TRBD1; clone size: -; V gene: TRBV28; J gene: TRBJ1-2; CDR3 DNA: TGTGCCAGCAGGCCAGGAAGGGGGCCCGACACCTTC; CDR3 protein: CASRPGRGPDTF
D gene: -; clone size: -; V gene: TRBV30; J gene: TRBJ1-2; CDR3 DNA: TGTGCCTGGAAGAGTCCCGCGGGCCTCTCGGACTATGGCTACACCTTC; CDR3 protein: CAWKSPAGLSDYGYTF
D gene: -; clone size: -; V gene: TRBV2; J gene: TRBJ1-1; CDR3 DNA: TGTGCCAGCAGTGAACGGGGGGGAAAAGGGAACACTGAAGCTTTCTTT; CDR3 protein: CASSERGGKGNTEAFF
D gene: TRBD2; clone size: once; V gene: TRBV28; J gene: TRBJ2-7; CDR3 DNA: TGTGCCAGCAGTGCGGGAGGGCCCCGCGAGCAGTACTTC; CDR3 protein: CASSAGGPREQYF
D gene: -; clone size: -; V gene: TRBV3-1/TRBV3-2; J gene: TRBJ2-7; CDR3 DNA: TGTGCCAGCAGCCCCCGGGACTCCACCTACGAGCAGTACTTC; CDR3 protein: CASSPRDSTYEQYF
D gene: -; clone size: -; V gene: TRBV6-5; J gene: TRBJ1-2; CDR3 DNA: TGTGCCAGCAGTTACTCGCGGGCGGGAAACTATGGCTACACCTTC; CDR3 protein: CASSYSRAGNYGYTF
D gene: TRBD1; clone size: -; V gene: TRBV3-1/TRBV3-2; J gene: TRBJ2-7; CDR3 DNA: TGTGCCAGCAGCCAGGGGCAGGGGGCGGTAGCCTACGAGCAGTACTTC; CDR3 protein: CASSQGQGAVAYEQYF
D gene: -; clone size: -; V gene: TRBV5-8; J gene: TRBJ1-2; CDR3 DNA: -; CDR3 protein: CASSFAQGSHTF
D gene: TRBD1; clone size: -; V gene: TRBV30; J gene: TRBJ1-1; CDR3 DNA: TGTGCCTGGAGTCCGGACAGGGAAGCTTTCTTT; CDR3 protein: CAWSPDREAFF
D gene: TRBD1; clone size: -; V gene: TRBV9; J gene: TRBJ2-3; CDR3 DNA: TGTGCCAGCAGCGCCGGGACAGGGGTGACAGATACGCAGTATTTT; CDR3 protein: CASSAGTGVTDTQYF
D gene: TRBD1; clone size: -; V gene: TRBV19; J gene: TRBJ1-5; CDR3 DNA: TGTGCCAGTAGTATCGAGGGACAGGGGGCACAGCCCCAGCATTTT; CDR3 protein: CASSIEGQGAQPQHF
D gene: TRBD1; clone size: -; V gene: TRBV27; J gene: TRBJ1-5; CDR3 DNA: TGTGCCAGCAGCATACAGGGGAGGTTAGTGGGCAATCAGCCCCAGCATTTT; CDR3 protein: CASSIQGRLVGNQPQHF
D gene: -; clone size: once; V gene: TRBV2; J gene: TRBJ1-5; CDR3 DNA: TGTGCCAGCAGAGATGACAGGAATCAGCCCCAGCATTTT; CDR3 protein: CASRDDRNQPQHF
D gene: -; clone size: -; V gene: TRBV5-1; J gene: TRBJ1-6; CDR3 DNA: TGCGCCAGCAGCTTGGGGACTCTCGGGGGTGGGGAACCCCTCCACTTT; CDR3 protein: CASSLGTLGGGEPLHF
D gene: -; clone size: -; V gene: TRBV11-2; J gene: TRBJ1-3; CDR3 DNA: TGTGCCAGCAGTGGCGGTGGAAACACCATATATTTT; CDR3 protein: CASSGGGNTIYF
D gene: -; clone size: -; V gene: TRBV9; J gene: TRBJ2-1; CDR3 DNA: TGTGCCAGCAGCGTAGCTACCAATGAGCAGTTCTTC; CDR3 protein: CASSVATNEQFF
D gene: -; clone size: -; V gene: TRBV6-5; J gene: TRBJ1-1; CDR3 DNA: TGTGCCAGCACCATGGGATCAAGCGGGGGGGCTGAAGCTTTCTTT; CDR3 protein: CASTMGSSGGAEAFF
D gene: -; clone size: -; V gene: TRBV10-3; J gene: TRBJ1-3; CDR3 DNA: TGTGCCGTTCAGGGTTCTGGAAACACCATATATTTT; CDR3 protein: CAVQGSGNTIYF
D gene: -; clone size: -; V gene: TRBV12-3/TRBV12-4; J gene: TRBJ2-1; CDR3 DNA: TGTGCCAGCAGTTTACCAACTAGTGAGCAGTTCTTC; CDR3 protein: CASSLPTSEQFF
D gene: -; clone size: -; V gene: TRBV28; J gene: TRBJ1-3; CDR3 DNA: TGTGCCAGCAGGCAAGAAAGCGCCACCATATATTTT; CDR3 protein: CASRQESATIYF
D gene: TRBD1; clone size: -; V gene: TRBV18; J gene: TRBJ2-2; CDR3 DNA: TGTGCCAGCTCACCACTACCCGTCCAGGGGGCCTTTCGCGGGGAGCTGTTTTTT; CDR3 protein: CASSPLPVQGAFRGELFF
D gene: -; clone size: -; V gene: TRBV10-3; J gene: TRBJ2-5; CDR3 DNA: TGTGCCATCAGTAGAGGAAGAGAAGAGACCCAGTACTTC; CDR3 protein: CAISRGREETQYF
D gene: TRBD1; clone size: once; V gene: TRBV30; J gene: TRBJ1-5; CDR3 DNA: TGTGCCTGGAGTGTCGACAGGGGGAAGCAGCCCCAGCATTTT; CDR3 protein: CAWSVDRGKQPQHF
D gene: -; clone size: -; V gene: TRBV30; J gene: TRBJ1-5; CDR3 DNA: TGTGCCTGGAGTATAACAGGGAGGGGTCAGCCCCAGCATTTT; CDR3 protein: CAWSITGRGQPQHF